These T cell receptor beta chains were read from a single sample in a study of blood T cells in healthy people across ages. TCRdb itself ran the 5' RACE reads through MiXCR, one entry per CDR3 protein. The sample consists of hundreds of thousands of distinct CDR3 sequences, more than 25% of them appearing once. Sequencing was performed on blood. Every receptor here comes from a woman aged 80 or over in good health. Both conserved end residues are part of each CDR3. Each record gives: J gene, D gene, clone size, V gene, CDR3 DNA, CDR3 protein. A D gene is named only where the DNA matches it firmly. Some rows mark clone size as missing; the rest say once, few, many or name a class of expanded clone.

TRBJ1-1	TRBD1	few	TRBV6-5	TGTGCCAGCAGTTACCGAACAGGGGGAAGAGACACTGAAGCTTTCTTT	CASSYRTGGRDTEAFF
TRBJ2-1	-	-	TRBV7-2	TGTGCCAGCAGCGCGCCCTTGGGGTCTGTCAATGAGCAGTTCTTC	CASSAPLGSVNEQFF
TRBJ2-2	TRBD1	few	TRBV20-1	TGCAGTGCTAGTCCGACAGGGGGGGGCACCGGGGAGCTGTTTTTT	CSASPTGGGTGELFF
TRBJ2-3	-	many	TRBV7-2	TGTGCCAGCAGCCCCGGACATTTTACAGATACGCAGTATTTT	CASSPGHFTDTQYF
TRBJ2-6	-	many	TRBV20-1	TGCAGTGTTTCCGGGCCGCAGGATTCTGGGGCCAACGTCCTGACTTTC	CSVSGPQDSGANVLTF
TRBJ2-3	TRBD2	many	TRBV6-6	TGTGCCAGCAGTTCACCCGGGACTACTAGCACAGATACGCAGTATTTT	CASSSPGTTSTDTQYF
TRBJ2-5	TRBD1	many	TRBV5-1	TGCGCCAGCAGCTCAGGGACAGGGAACGTACAAGAGACCCAGTACTTC	CASSSGTGNVQETQYF
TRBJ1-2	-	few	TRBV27	TGTGCCAGCAGTGCTCTTCGCCAGGGTCGGAATGGCTACACCTTC	CASSALRQGRNGYTF
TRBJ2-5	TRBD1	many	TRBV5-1	TGCGCCAGCAGCCGCGGACAGGCGGGAGAGACCCAGTACTTC	CASSRGQAGETQYF
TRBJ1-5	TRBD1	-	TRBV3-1	TGTGCCAGCAGCCAAGCTGGGACAGGGGCCGCCAGCAATCAGCCCCAGCATTTT	CASSQAGTGAASNQPQHF
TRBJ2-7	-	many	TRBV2	TGTGCCAGCAGTGATTCCCCGTGGGGGGGGCGGCAGTACTTC	CASSDSPWGGRQYF
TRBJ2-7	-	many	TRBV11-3	TGTGCCAGCAGCAAAACAATACAGGGTTTTGGCGAGCAGTACTTC	CASSKTIQGFGEQYF
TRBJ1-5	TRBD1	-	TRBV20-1	TGCAGTGCTAGAGGCAGACAGGGGATGCGCAATCAGCCCCAGCATTTT	CSARGRQGMRNQPQHF
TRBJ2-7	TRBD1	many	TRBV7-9	TGTGCCAGCAGCGCTGGACCCAGGGGGCGCTCGGACGAGCAGTACTTC	CASSAGPRGRSDEQYF
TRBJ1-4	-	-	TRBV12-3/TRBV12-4	TGTGCCAGCAGTCCTTCCAGACAGGCTAATGAAAAACTGTTTTTT	CASSPSRQANEKLFF
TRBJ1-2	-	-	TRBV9	TGTGCCAGCAGCGCTCGGCTGGGCAGAAACTATGGCTACACCTTC	CASSARLGRNYGYTF
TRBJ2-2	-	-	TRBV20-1	TGCAGTGCTAGAGCCCTACAGTGGGGAAGCGGGGAGCTGTTTTTT	CSARALQWGSGELFF
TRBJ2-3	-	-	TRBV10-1	TGCGCCAGCAGTGAGTCGCGGGACACAGATACGCAGTATTTT	CASSESRDTDTQYF
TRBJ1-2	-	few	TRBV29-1	TGCAGCGTTGGGGGTCCTGACTACACCTTC	CSVGGPDYTF
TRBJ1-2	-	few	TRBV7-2	TGTGCCAGCAGCTCAGTCCGGGACATGTCAAAAACTAACTATGGCTACACCTTC	CASSSVRDMSKTNYGYTF
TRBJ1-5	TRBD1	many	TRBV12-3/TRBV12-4	TGTGCCAGCAGTCCCGACAGGGGCGGTCGCGATCAGCCCCAGCATTTT	CASSPDRGGRDQPQHF
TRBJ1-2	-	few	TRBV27	TGTGCCAGCAGCCCTTTAGACGGGCGCGGCTATGGCTACACCTTC	CASSPLDGRGYGYTF
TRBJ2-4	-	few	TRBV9	TGTGCCAGCAGCCGTGGACCGGTAGCCAAAAACATTCAGTACTTC	CASSRGPVAKNIQYF
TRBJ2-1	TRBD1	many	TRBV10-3	TGTGCCATCAGTGATCGTACCGGGACAGGGATGAATGAGCAGTTCTTC	CAISDRTGTGMNEQFF
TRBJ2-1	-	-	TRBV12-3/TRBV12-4	TGTGCCAGCAGTTTTCTTGGGAAGGGAAGCGAGCAGTTCTTC	CASSFLGKGSEQFF
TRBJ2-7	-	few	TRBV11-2	TGTGCCAGCAGCTTCATACACAGGGATCCCTACAATGAGCAGTACTTC	CASSFIHRDPYNEQYF
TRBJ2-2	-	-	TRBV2	TGTGCCAGCAGTGAGACTCGGAACACCGGGGAGCTGTTTTTT	CASSETRNTGELFF
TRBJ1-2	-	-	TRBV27	TGTGCCAGCAGTTTCGGGAGGTTCGCGGATGGCTACACCTTC	CASSFGRFADGYTF
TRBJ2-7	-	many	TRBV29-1	TGCAGCGTTGTCCAGGCCTACGAGCAGTACTTC	CSVVQAYEQYF
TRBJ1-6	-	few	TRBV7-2	TGTGCCAGCAGCTTACTCTCCCTAGGGAGCTCCTATAATTCACCCCTCCACTTT	CASSLLSLGSSYNSPLHF
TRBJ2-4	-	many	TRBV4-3	TGCGCCAGCAGCCAGGAACCATACGGGGGGCGCCTAGCCAAAAACATTCAGTACTTC	CASSQEPYGGRLAKNIQYF
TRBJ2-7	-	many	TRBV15	TGTGCCACCAGCAGAGATCGGGGTTCCTACGAGCAGTACTTC	CATSRDRGSYEQYF
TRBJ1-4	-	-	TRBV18	TGTGCCAGCTCAGAGGGGAAGACTAATGAAAAACTGTTTTTT	CASSEGKTNEKLFF
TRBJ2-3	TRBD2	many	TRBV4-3	TGCGCCAGCAGCCAAGATAAAGGACTAGCGGGGCCTAGTCAGTATTTT	CASSQDKGLAGPSQYF
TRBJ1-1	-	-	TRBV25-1	TGTGCCAGCAGTTTAGGGTCGGCCACTGAAGCTTTCTTT	CASSLGSATEAFF
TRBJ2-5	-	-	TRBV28	TGTGCCAGCAGTGCCCAACAGGGAAACCAAGAGACCCAGTACTTC	CASSAQQGNQETQYF
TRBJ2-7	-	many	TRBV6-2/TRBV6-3	TGTGCCAGCAGTTACCCCAAAGCGAGGAGCTCCTACGAGCAGTACTTC	CASSYPKARSSYEQYF
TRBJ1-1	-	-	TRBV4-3	TGCGCCAGCAGCCACGAGCTAAGGGTCCGGAACACTGAAGCTTTCTTT	CASSHELRVRNTEAFF
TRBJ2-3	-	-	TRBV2	TGTGCCAGCTACAGGGAAAGCACAGATACGCAGTATTTT	CASYRESTDTQYF
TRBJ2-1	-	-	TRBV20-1	TGCAGTGCTAGAGGGTCTGGCAGGGGTAATGAGCAGTTCTTC	CSARGSGRGNEQFF
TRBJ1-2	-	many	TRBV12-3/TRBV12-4	TGTGCCAGCAGTTCAATCCGGGACCATGGGCTTGGCTACACCTTC	CASSSIRDHGLGYTF
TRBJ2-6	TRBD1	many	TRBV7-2	TGTGCCAGCAGCAGACAGGGCTCTGGGGCCAACGTCCTGACTTTC	CASSRQGSGANVLTF
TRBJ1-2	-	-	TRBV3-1	TGTGCCAGCAGCCAAGGGGCCGCAACCTATGGCTACACCTTC	CASSQGAATYGYTF
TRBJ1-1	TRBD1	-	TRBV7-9	TGTGCCAGCAGCCCACGGGACAGGGAATTGATTTTCCCCACTGAAGCTTTCTTT	CASSPRDRELIFPTEAFF
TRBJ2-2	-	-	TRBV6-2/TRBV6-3	TGTGCCAGCAACAGACCGAACACCGGGGAGCTGTTTTTT	CASNRPNTGELFF
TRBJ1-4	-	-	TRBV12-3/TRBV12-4	TGTGCCAGCAACCTACAGCGGGCCGGTGGACTGTTTTTT	CASNLQRAGGLFF
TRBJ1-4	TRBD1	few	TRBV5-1	TGCGCCAGCAGCTTGAAGGGGGCCGGTGAAAAACTGTTTTTT	CASSLKGAGEKLFF
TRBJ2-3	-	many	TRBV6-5	TGTGCCAGCAGCCGAACCTTTAGCACAGATACGCAGTATTTT	CASSRTFSTDTQYF
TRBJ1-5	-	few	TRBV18	TGTGCCAGCTCACCCGGGACTGATTATCAGCCCCAGCATTTT	CASSPGTDYQPQHF
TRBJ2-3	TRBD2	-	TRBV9	TGTGCCAGCAGCGTCCCGGGGAGGGGCGGCAACACAGATACGCAGTATTTT	CASSVPGRGGNTDTQYF